This T cell receptor (beta chain) was captured by sequencing in a study of breast tumors, draining lymph nodes, adjacent tissues. General study results and limits: The data were judged consistent with most tumor T cells coming from lymph node and expanding in tumor.

Samples came from axillary lymph nodes draining the breast cancer. TCRdb processed the multiplex PCR reads anew with MiXCR; each CDR3 protein has one entry. The profile shows about 200,000 distinct CDR3 sequences, about 32% of them singletons. To note about this clonotype: Its antigen is undetermined.

V lost 4 bases, J lost 3 bases, and 12 bases stayed unmatched. In germline, CDR1 is SGHDN, CDR2 FVKESK. The CDR3 contains 17 residues. The receptor comes from a female donor with breast cancer. Some clones in this sample may be carry-over from other donors' samples. The chain carries TRBV14 and TRBJ2-7, with 10 positions matching TRBD2. The sequenced sample was axillary lymph node tissue. The CDR3 DNA is TGTGCCAGCAGCCCGACCCGGACTAGCGGAACAAACTACGAGCAGTACTTC. This translates into CASSPTRTSGTNYEQYF.